Listed here are 32 T cell receptor beta chains from one sample, sequenced in a study of T cell clonotyping in hematopoietic cell transplantation. As to time point: recipient sample about 28 days before transplant, after cytoreduction. Profiled with immunoSEQ multiplex PCR; TCRdb holds only in-frame clones, not every one. This sample carries about 16,000 clones, roughly 93% of them seen once, and the ten largest clones take 1.8%. Sample: peripheral blood mononuclear cells, taken before stem cell transplant. These receptors originate from a man aged 18-30 years with biphenotypic leukemia. Some clones in this sample may be carry-over from other donors' samples.

The chain uses TRBV25-1 and TRBJ2-7; D tentatively reads TRBD1 or TRBD2 (6 bases each). Looked up from germline, CDR1 is MGHDK and CDR2 is SYGVNS. The V end was cut by 1 base, the J end by 6 bases, with 16 bases between. The CDR3 covers 15 residues. For the CDR3, the DNA is TGTGCCAGCAGTGAATTTAGGGGGGTTTTACTCGAGCAGTACTTC. It encodes CASSEFRGVLLEQYF.

The chain couples TRBV7-2 to TRBJ1-5, with a weak D call TRBD1 (5 bases). CDR1 SGHTA and CDR2 FQGNSA come from the germline V gene. The CDR3 covers 18 residues. V was trimmed by 2 bases and J by 1 base, leaving 18 bases between them. CDR3 residues: CASSLFGGSGPSNQPQHF. The CDR3, as DNA: TGTGCCAGCAGCTTATTTGGGGGATCTGGGCCGAGCAATCAGCCCCAGCATTTT.

V gene TRBV27 combines with J gene TRBJ1-2, with 8 bases identical to TRBD1. This CDR3 is built from 17 residues. CDR1 and CDR2 from the germline V gene are MNHEY and SMNVEV (reference sequence). V was clipped by 6 bases and J by 7 bases; unmatched bases: 19. The CDR3 DNA reads as TGTGCCAGCAGCCGCAATTCCCTAACAGGGGGGACAGGTGGCTACACCTTC. Translation: CASSRNSLTGGTGGYTF.

This clone was counted a single time. The chain's CDR3 is CAWSEGTGRNQPQHF. The CDR3 region has the DNA TGTGCCTGGAGTGAAGGGACAGGGCGAAATCAGCCCCAGCATTTT. The chain recombines TRBV30 with TRBJ1-5, with 9 bases matching TRBD1. Germline V CDR1 and CDR2: GTSNPN, SVGIG (reference sequence). The CDR3 consists of 15 residues. V lost 1 base and J lost 4; bases outside the gene matches: 5.

This clone was observed once. The chain is built from TRBV30 and TRBJ1-2; no clear D. V lost 2 bases, J lost 5 bases, and 12 bases lay in between. Germline assignment: CDR1 GTSNPN and CDR2 SVGIG (reference sequence). This CDR3 is 13 amino acids long. The CDR3 DNA follows: TGTGCCTGGAGTCGGGCGCAGGAATATGGCTACACCTTC. Its translation is CAWSRAQEYGYTF.

The V gene is TRBV6-6, the J gene TRBJ1-2; the D gene is possibly TRBD1 (6 bases). Germline CDR1 reads MNHNY; CDR2 reads SVGAGI (reference sequence). This CDR3 contains 13 residues. V lost 5 bases, J lost 2 bases, and 9 bases lay in between. CDR3 region: CASSPGQNYGYTF. CDR3 in DNA: TGTGCCAGCAGTCCTGGACAGAACTATGGCTACACCTTC.

This clone was seen only once. V is TRBV6-5 and J is TRBJ2-7; TRBD1 agrees at 11 bases. Trimming cost V 6 bases and J 7 bases; bases outside gene matches: 8. This CDR3 contains 14 residues. Germline V gene lookup returns CDR1 MNHEY and CDR2 SVGAGI. The CDR3 here is CASSRTGGSREQYF. CDR3 sequence (DNA): TGTGCCAGCAGCAGGACAGGGGGCTCGCGAGAGCAGTACTTC.

This CDR3 is CASSYCEGPAHEQYF. CDR3 coding DNA: TGTGCCAGCAGTTATTGTGAGGGGCCAGCCCACGAGCAGTACTTC. J is TRBJ2-7 and V is TRBV6-7, with D possibly called TRBD1 or TRBD2 (5 bases each). TRBV6-7 is an ORF, and what it does is uncertain. V lost 3 bases to trimming and J lost 5 bases, with 17 bases between them. The CDR3 spans 15 residues.

The chain recombines TRBV20-1 with TRBJ1-2; TRBD1 is a possible D gene (6 bases). There are 11 residues in the CDR3. Trimming left V 7 bases short and J 3 bases short, with 9 bases between. CDR1 and CDR2 from the germline V gene are DFQATT and SNEGSKA (reference sequence). The CDR3: CSVYRDYGYTF. The CDR3 bases are TGCAGTGTATACAGGGACTATGGCTACACCTTC.

The rearrangement joins TRBV30 to TRBJ2-2, with D maybe TRBD1 (6 bases). The CDR3 totals 14 residues. Germline lookup yields CDR1 GTSNPN and CDR2 SVGIG (reference sequence). Trimming removed 0 bases from V and 4 bases from J, with 9 bases in between. The CDR3 coding sequence is TGTGCCTGGAGTGTCAACAGGGCCACCGGGGAGCTGTTTTTT. It specifies CAWSVNRATGELFF.

The chain carries TRBV5-1 and TRBJ1-3; D gene uncertain. V was clipped by 0 bases and J by 0 bases, with 7 bases between them. CDR1 is SGHRS and CDR2 is YFSETQ in the germline V gene. This CDR3 has 15 residues. This CDR3 is CASSLDHSSGNTIYF. The CDR3 DNA reads as TGCGCCAGCAGCTTGGACCACAGCTCTGGAAACACCATATATTTT.

V usage is TRBV4-1 and J usage is TRBJ2-5, with D perhaps matching TRBD1 (5 bases). CDR3 length equals 14 residues. V shed 4 bases and J shed 2 bases, with 11 bases lying between them. Germline CDR1 and CDR2: MGHRA and YSYEKL. CDR3 sequence: CASSPTPGQETQYF. In DNA form, the CDR3 reads TGCGCCAGCAGCCCCACCCCAGGGCAAGAGACCCAGTACTTC.

V usage is TRBV7-9 and J usage is TRBJ2-5; unclear D gene. V was clipped by 0 bases and J by 1 base, with 9 bases between them. Germline CDR1 is SEHNR and CDR2 is FQNEAQ (reference sequence). The CDR3 is 15 residues long. This CDR3 is CASSLALGSQETQYF. For the CDR3, the DNA is TGTGCCAGCAGCTTAGCGCTGGGTAGCCAAGAGACCCAGTACTTC.

V gene TRBV5-1 combines with J gene TRBJ1-4, with 7 bases lining up with TRBD1. This CDR3 comprises 14 residues. From germline, CDR1 is SGHRS and CDR2 YFSETQ. V trimming: 4 bases; J trimming: 7 bases; junction bases outside the gene matches: 7. The CDR3 reads CASSGRGLGEKLFF. CDR3 sequence (DNA): TGCGCCAGCAGCGGGAGGGGGCTTGGTGAAAAACTGTTTTTT.

The V call is TRBV7-7, the J call TRBJ2-3, with a tentative D call TRBD2 (5 bases). The V and J ends lost 1 base and 0 bases respectively, with 17 bases between them. This CDR3 has 18 residues. CDR1 and CDR2 from the germline V gene are SSHAT and FNYEAQ (reference sequence). The CDR3 DNA follows: TGTGCCAGCAGCTTAGATCCCCCGTCGGGATCTAGCACAGATACGCAGTATTTT. Translating gives CASSLDPPSGSSTDTQYF.

This clone occurred a few times. The V call is TRBV6-1, the J call TRBJ1-4; 12 bases match TRBD1. The germline CDR1 and CDR2 sequences are MNHNS and SASEGT. The CDR3 runs 16 residues. Germline trimming cut 0 bases from V and 7 bases from J; bases unmatched to any gene: 3. The CDR3 loop is CASSEAPGQGAEKLFF. The DNA for the CDR3 is TGTGCCAGCAGTGAAGCGCCGGGACAGGGGGCTGAAAAACTGTTTTTT.

This clone was observed once. The chain has TRBV7-2 and TRBJ1-5; 7 bases line up with TRBD1. J gave up 6 bases and V 4 bases, and 3 bases lay outside the gene matches. Germline values: CDR1 SGHTA, CDR2 FQGNSA. This CDR3 region has 13 residues. The CDR3 DNA follows: TGTGCCAGCAGCTACAGGGGTATTCAGCCCCAGCATTTT. Protein sequence: CASSYRGIQPQHF.

The chain uses TRBV29-1 and TRBJ2-7, with 10 bases identical to TRBD1. The junction had 6 bases not matched to a gene; V was cut back by 7 bases and J by 6 bases. This CDR3 is built from 12 residues. Germline CDR1 SQVTM, CDR2 ANQGSEA. CDR3 DNA sequence: TGCAGCGGTGTAGACAGGGGGCGCGAGCAGTACTTC. Protein: CSGVDRGREQYF.

The chain couples TRBV30 to TRBJ1-6; D is ambiguous. The CDR3 has 15 residues. V gave up 0 bases and J gave up 9 bases, with 15 bases separating them. Germline V gene sequence: CDR1 GTSNPN, CDR2 SVGIG (reference sequence). CDR3 in amino acids: CAWSVRGPQASPLHF. The CDR3 nucleotides read TGTGCCTGGAGTGTACGGGGTCCTCAGGCTTCACCCCTCCACTTT.

The chain recombines TRBV2 with TRBJ2-7, with 9 bases aligning to TRBD1. With V trimmed by 4 bases and J by 3 bases, 1 base remained unmatched. The CDR3 loop spans 13 amino acids. CDR1 SNHLY and CDR2 FYNNEI come from the germline V gene. CDR3 sequence: CASSVTGGYEQYF. The CDR3 DNA is TGTGCCAGCAGTGTGACAGGGGGCTACGAGCAGTACTTC.

This rearrangement joins TRBV6-1 to TRBJ2-1, with D possibly being TRBD1 (5 bases). The ends were cut back, 4 bases at V and 4 bases at J, with 8 bases in the middle. Per germline, CDR1 MNHNS and CDR2 SASEGT. This CDR3 is 13 amino acids long. The CDR3 here is CASSADTYNEQFF. CDR3 nucleotides: TGTGCCAGCAGTGCGGACACATACAATGAGCAGTTCTTC.

This clone was counted a few times. The rearrangement links TRBV7-9 to TRBJ2-7; TRBD1 agrees at 7 bases. The CDR3 extends over 15 amino acids. J lost 1 base, V lost 5 bases, and 8 bases had no gene match. The germline gives CDR1 SEHNR, CDR2 FQNEAQ (reference sequence). CDR3 nucleotide sequence: TGTGCCAGCAGCCAAACCGGGACAGAGTCCTACGAGCAGTACTTC. It is translated as CASSQTGTESYEQYF.

This chain uses TRBV27 with TRBJ2-7; D unclear. Trimming left V 6 bases short and J 7 bases short, with 10 bases between. From germline, CDR1 is MNHEY and CDR2 SMNVEV (reference sequence). The CDR3 length is 11 residues. CDR3 loop: CASRTFGEQYF. CDR3 nucleotide sequence: TGTGCCAGCAGGACCTTTGGGGAGCAGTACTTC.

The rearrangement joins TRBV29-1 to TRBJ2-7; a weak D match, TRBD1 (5 bases). The length of the CDR3 is 13 residues. Germline CDR1 reads SQVTM; CDR2 reads ANQGSEA. With 2 bases removed from V and 0 bases from J, the gap between germline ends came to 8 bases. In DNA, the CDR3 is TGCAGCGTTGAACCGGACAACTCCTACGAGCAGTACTTC. This sequence encodes CSVEPDNSYEQYF.

V usage is TRBV9 and J usage is TRBJ1-3; D remains ambiguous. V was shortened by 0 bases and J by 0 bases, with 13 bases between the two germline ends. The CDR3 length is 17 residues. The germline gives CDR1 SGDLS, CDR2 YYNGEE. This CDR3 reads CASSVAGYGSSGNTIYF. CDR3 DNA sequence: TGTGCCAGCAGCGTAGCTGGTTACGGGAGCTCTGGAAACACCATATATTTT.

V and J are TRBV7-9 and TRBJ1-1, with 9 bases identical to TRBD1. V gave up 5 bases and J gave up 3 bases; unmatched junction bases: 1. Germline V lookup: CDR1 SEHNR, CDR2 FQNEAQ (reference sequence). This CDR3 is 13 amino acids long. Here the CDR3 DNA reads TGTGCCAGCAGCGACAGGGGGGACACTGAAGCTTTCTTT. Translated: CASSDRGDTEAFF. The whole variable domain, remainder taken from reference TRBV7-9 and TRBJ1-1, is DTGVSQNPRHKITKRGQNVTFRCDPISEHNRLYWYRQTLGQGPEFLTYFQNEAQLEKSRLLSDRFSAERPKGSFSTLEIQRTEQGDSAMYLCASSDRGDTEAFFGQGTRLTVV.

The chain carries TRBV6-5 and TRBJ1-1, with 9 nucleotides matching TRBD1. Germline V gene sequence: CDR1 MNHEY, CDR2 SVGAGI. Trimming took 6 bases from V and 3 from J; bases not matched to a gene: 8. The CDR3 loop spans 15 amino acids. The CDR3 region is CASSRQGVVYTEAFF. CDR3 nucleotide sequence: TGTGCCAGCAGCCGACAGGGGGTGGTATACACTGAAGCTTTCTTT.

This clone was observed once. The V gene is TRBV4-1, the J gene TRBJ2-2; a possible D gene is TRBD1 (5 bases). From germline, CDR1 is MGHRA and CDR2 YSYEKL. The germline V and J ends were trimmed by 8 bases and 5 bases, with 15 bases remaining between them. The CDR3 contains 14 residues. CDR3 bases: TGCGCCAGCTCTAGGGGATACCAAACCGGGGAGCTGTTTTTT. Its translation: CASSRGYQTGELFF.

V usage is TRBV7-6 and J usage is TRBJ1-2; no firm D call. The germline gives CDR1 SGHVS, CDR2 FNYEAQ. Trimming removed 5 bases from V and 4 bases from J, with 14 bases in between. The CDR3 is 14 amino acids. The CDR3 nucleotides are TGTGCCAGCAGCCCGACGCGGGAGGGCTATGGCTACACCTTC. Translation gives CASSPTREGYGYTF.

This chain links TRBV6-6 with TRBJ2-7; D not resolved. The V gene's germline CDR1 is MNHNY and CDR2 SVGAGI (reference sequence). This CDR3 is built from 16 residues. The V and J ends lost 2 bases and 0 bases respectively, with 14 bases between them. The CDR3 nucleotides read TGTGCCAGCAGTTACCCGCCGTTCAGGAGCTCCTACGAGCAGTACTTC. The encoded protein is CASSYPPFRSSYEQYF.

This clone was seen a single time. This chain connects TRBV5-6 to TRBJ2-2, with D possibly being TRBD2 (6 bases). V was shortened by 2 bases and J by 5 bases, with 13 bases between the two germline ends. This CDR3 spans 15 amino acids. Germline CDR1 reads SGHDT; CDR2 reads YYEEEE. This CDR3 reads CASSFTGTWTGELFF. The DNA of the CDR3 is TGTGCCAGCAGCTTTACCGGGACTTGGACCGGGGAGCTGTTTTTT.

V and J are TRBV10-3 and TRBJ1-6; 9 nucleotides line up with TRBD1. Per the germline V gene, CDR1 is ENHRY and CDR2 is SYGVKD. This CDR3 has 16 amino acids. J was trimmed by 7 bases and V by 4 bases; bases with no gene match: 8. This CDR3 is CAISGQGGLNNSPLHF. CDR3 nucleotides: TGTGCCATCAGTGGACAGGGGGGACTAAACAATTCACCCCTCCACTTT.